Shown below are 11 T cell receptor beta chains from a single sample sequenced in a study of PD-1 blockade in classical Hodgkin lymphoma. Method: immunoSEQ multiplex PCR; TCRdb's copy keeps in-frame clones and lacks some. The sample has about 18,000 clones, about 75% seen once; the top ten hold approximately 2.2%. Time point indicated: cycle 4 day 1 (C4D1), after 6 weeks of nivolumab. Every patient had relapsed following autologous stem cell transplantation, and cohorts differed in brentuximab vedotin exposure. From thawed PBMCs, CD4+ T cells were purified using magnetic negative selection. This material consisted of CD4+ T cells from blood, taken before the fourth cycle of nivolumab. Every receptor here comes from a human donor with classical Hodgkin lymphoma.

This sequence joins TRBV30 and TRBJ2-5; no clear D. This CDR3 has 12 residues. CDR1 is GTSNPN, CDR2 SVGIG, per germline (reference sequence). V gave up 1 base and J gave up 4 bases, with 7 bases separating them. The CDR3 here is CAWSARRETQYF. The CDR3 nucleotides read TGTGCCTGGAGTGCACGCCGAGAGACCCAGTACTTC.

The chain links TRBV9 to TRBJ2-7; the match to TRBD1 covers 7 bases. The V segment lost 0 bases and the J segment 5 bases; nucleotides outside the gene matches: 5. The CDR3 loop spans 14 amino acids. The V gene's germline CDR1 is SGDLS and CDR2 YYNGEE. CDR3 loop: CASSVEQGTHEQYF. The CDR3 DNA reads TGTGCCAGCAGCGTAGAACAGGGGACCCACGAGCAGTACTTC.

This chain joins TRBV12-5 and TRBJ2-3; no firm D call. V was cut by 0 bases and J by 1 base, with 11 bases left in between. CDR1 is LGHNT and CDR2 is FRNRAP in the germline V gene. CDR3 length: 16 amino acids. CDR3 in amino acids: CASGLVVMSGTDTQYF. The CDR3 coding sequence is TGTGCTAGTGGTTTGGTAGTCATGAGTGGCACAGATACGCAGTATTTT.

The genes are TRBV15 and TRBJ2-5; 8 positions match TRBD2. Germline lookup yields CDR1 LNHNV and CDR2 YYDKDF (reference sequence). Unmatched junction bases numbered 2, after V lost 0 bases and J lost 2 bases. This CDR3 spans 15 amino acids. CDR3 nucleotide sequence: TGTGCCACCAGCAGAGACCGGGGGGGGCAAGAGACCCAGTACTTC. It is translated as CATSRDRGGQETQYF.

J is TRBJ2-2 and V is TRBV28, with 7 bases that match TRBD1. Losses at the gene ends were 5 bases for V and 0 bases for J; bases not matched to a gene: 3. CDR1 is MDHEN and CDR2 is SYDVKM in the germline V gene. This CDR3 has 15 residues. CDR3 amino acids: CASSVQGANTGELFF. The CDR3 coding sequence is TGTGCCAGCAGTGTTCAGGGGGCGAACACCGGGGAGCTGTTTTTT.

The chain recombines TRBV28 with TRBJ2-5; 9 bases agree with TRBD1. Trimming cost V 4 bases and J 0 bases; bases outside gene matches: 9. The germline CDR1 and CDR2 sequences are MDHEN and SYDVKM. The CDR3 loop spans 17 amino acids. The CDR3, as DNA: TGTGCCAGCAGTTCTCCCCGGGGACAGGGAAACCAAGAGACCCAGTACTTC. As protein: CASSSPRGQGNQETQYF.

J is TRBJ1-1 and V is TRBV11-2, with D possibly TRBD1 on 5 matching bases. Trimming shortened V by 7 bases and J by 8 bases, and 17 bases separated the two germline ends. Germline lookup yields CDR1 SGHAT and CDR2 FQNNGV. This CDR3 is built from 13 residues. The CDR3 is CASTRRGPSEAFF. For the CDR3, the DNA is TGTGCCAGCACCCGGAGGGGACCCTCGGAAGCTTTCTTT.

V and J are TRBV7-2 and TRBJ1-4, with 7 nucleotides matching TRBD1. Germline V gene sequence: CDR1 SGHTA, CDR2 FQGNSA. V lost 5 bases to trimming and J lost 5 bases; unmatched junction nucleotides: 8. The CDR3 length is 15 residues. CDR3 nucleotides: TGTGCCAGCAGCCTACAGACAGGGTTCAATGAAAAACTGTTTTTT. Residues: CASSLQTGFNEKLFF.

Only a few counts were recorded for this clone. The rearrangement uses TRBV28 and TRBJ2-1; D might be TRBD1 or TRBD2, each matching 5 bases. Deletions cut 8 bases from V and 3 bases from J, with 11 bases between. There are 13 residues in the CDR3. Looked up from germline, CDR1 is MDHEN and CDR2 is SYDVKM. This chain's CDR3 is CASGGLGYNEQFF. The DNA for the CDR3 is TGTGCCAGCGGGGGATTGGGCTACAATGAGCAGTTCTTC.

The CDR3 sequence: CASSLRTGDFNQPQHF. Written as DNA, the CDR3 is TGTGCCAGCAGCTTAAGGACAGGAGACTTCAATCAGCCCCAGCATTTT. The J gene is TRBJ1-5, the V gene TRBV7-2, with 7 bases matching TRBD1. With V trimmed by 2 bases and J by 3 bases, 7 bases remained unmatched. This CDR3 region has 16 residues. The germline V gene has CDR1 SGHTA and CDR2 FQGNSA. Using reference TRBV7-2 and TRBJ1-5 for the parts outside the CDR3, the full variable domain is GAGVSQSPSNKVTEKGKDVELRCDPISGHTALYWYRQSLGQGLEFLIYFQGNSAPDKSGLPSDRFSAERTGGSVSTLTIQRTQQEDSAVYLCASSLRTGDFNQPQHFGDGTRLSIL.

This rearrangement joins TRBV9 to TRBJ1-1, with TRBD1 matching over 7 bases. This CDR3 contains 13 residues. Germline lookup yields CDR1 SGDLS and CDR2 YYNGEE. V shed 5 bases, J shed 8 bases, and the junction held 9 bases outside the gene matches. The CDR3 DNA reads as TGTGCCAGCAGAGCTCAGGGGGTAGAGGAAGCTTTCTTT. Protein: CASRAQGVEEAFF.